The 24 T cell receptor beta chains below all came from one sample that was sequenced in a study of OX40 agonist ivuxolimab in advanced cancers. Here immunoSEQ multiplex PCR was the method, and the copy in TCRdb shows in-frame clones only, minus some. This table holds more than 45,000 clones, 88% found once. Sample: CD4+ or CD8+ T cells sorted from blood, taken in a trial of the OX40 agonist ivuxolimab. These receptors were collected from an adult with an advanced solid tumor such as melanoma, head and neck, liver or kidney cancer.

This chain joins TRBV30 and TRBJ1-1; D may be TRBD1 (5 bases). CDR3 length: 12 amino acids. CDR1 is GTSNPN and CDR2 is SVGIG in the germline V gene (reference sequence). The V and J ends lost 3 bases and 4 bases respectively, with 9 bases between them. This chain's CDR3 is CAWRGEGTEAFF. The CDR3 DNA is TGTGCCTGGAGAGGGGAGGGCACTGAAGCTTTCTTT.

The chain has TRBV19 and TRBJ1-1; D unresolved. The V end was cut by 0 bases, the J end by 1 base, with 3 bases between. CDR1 LNHDA and CDR2 SQIVND come from the germline V gene (reference sequence). CDR3 length equals 13 residues. CDR3 loop: CASSIEQNTEAFF. CDR3 DNA: TGTGCCAGTAGTATAGAACAGAACACTGAAGCTTTCTTT.

V usage is TRBV5-1 and J usage is TRBJ2-7; D is undetermined. The V gene's germline CDR1 is SGHRS and CDR2 YFSETQ. This CDR3 spans 13 amino acids. V dropped 3 bases and J dropped 6 bases, with 13 bases sitting between them. The CDR3 sequence is CASSYRSDGEQYF. CDR3 DNA: TGCGCCAGCAGCTACCGGTCGGACGGCGAGCAGTACTTC.

J is TRBJ2-2 and V is TRBV5-5; 12 bases line up with TRBD2. The CDR3 runs 16 residues. Germline trimming cut 4 bases from V and 6 bases from J; bases unmatched to any gene: 7. Germline V gene lookup returns CDR1 SGHKS and CDR2 YYEKEE (reference sequence). For the CDR3, the DNA is TGTGCCAGCAGCACACGACTAGCGGGAGTCCCCGGGGAGCTGTTTTTT. Its protein product is CASSTRLAGVPGELFF.

This clone has just one count. J is TRBJ1-2 and V is TRBV19; D remains unclear. Germline V gives CDR1 LNHDA, CDR2 SQIVND (reference sequence). Trimming took off 3 bases at V and 6 bases at J, with 17 bases between the two ends. The CDR3 contains 15 residues. The CDR3 here is CASSILRGGTDGYTF. As DNA, the CDR3 is TGTGCCAGTAGTATCCTTAGAGGCGGCACCGATGGCTACACCTTC.

The genes are TRBV10-3 and TRBJ1-5; D is uncertain. The germline V gene encodes CDR1 ENHRY and CDR2 SYGVKD. The CDR3 contains 17 residues. Deletions cut 2 bases from V and 4 bases from J, with 18 bases between. CDR3 loop: CAISEGLGLGGNQPQHF. DNA for the CDR3: TGTGCCATCAGTGAGGGGTTGGGTCTGGGCGGGAATCAGCCCCAGCATTTT.

The CDR3 sequence: CASRPLRDVSSYNEQFF. DNA of the CDR3: TGTGCCAGCAGACCCCTGCGGGACGTAAGCTCCTACAATGAGCAGTTCTTC. The chain joins TRBV14 to TRBJ2-1; maybe TRBD2 (6 bases). Trimming shortened V by 6 bases and J by 0 bases, and 18 bases separated the two germline ends. The CDR3 is made up of 17 amino acids. The V gene's germline CDR1 is SGHDN and CDR2 FVKESK. Combining the CDR3 with reference TRBV14 and TRBJ2-1 gives the whole variable domain EAGVTQFPSHSVIEKGQTVTLRCDPISGHDNLYWYRRVMGKEIKFLLHFVKESKQDESGMPNNRFLAERTGGTYSTLKVQPAELEDSGVYFCASRPLRDVSSYNEQFFGPGTRLTVL.

The J gene is TRBJ2-2, the V gene TRBV19; a possible D gene is TRBD1 (7 bases). The CDR3 sequence is 16 residues long. Trimming left V 5 bases short and J 4 bases short, with 17 bases between. Germline CDR1 LNHDA, CDR2 SQIVND (reference sequence). The CDR3 sequence is CASSGRRGPGTGELFF. CDR3 nucleotides: TGTGCCAGTAGTGGCCGGAGGGGGCCGGGCACCGGGGAGCTGTTTTTT.

The gene calls are TRBV2 and TRBJ2-1; D remains ambiguous. V dropped 5 bases and J dropped 10 bases, with 15 bases sitting between them. Germline CDR1 and CDR2: SNHLY and FYNNEI. This CDR3 comprises 13 residues. The CDR3 loop reads CASSFSLVGEQFF. CDR3 nucleotide sequence: TGTGCCAGCAGTTTTTCCCTCGTGGGGGAGCAGTTCTTC.

The genes are TRBV19 and TRBJ2-7, with D tentatively TRBD2 (5 bases). Trimming removed 10 bases from V and 0 bases from J, with 13 bases in between. Germline V gives CDR1 LNHDA, CDR2 SQIVND (reference sequence). This CDR3 region has 13 residues. The chain's CDR3 is CATGKPFSYEQYF. CDR3 bases: TGTGCCACCGGGAAACCATTCTCCTACGAGCAGTACTTC.

The gene calls are TRBV5-1 and TRBJ2-7; no firm D call. This CDR3 region has 13 residues. Trimming took off 4 bases at V and 1 base at J, with 9 bases between the two ends. In germline, CDR1 is SGHRS, CDR2 YFSETQ. CDR3 sequence reads: CASSLTRSYEQYF. The DNA for the CDR3 is TGCGCCAGCAGCCTGACCCGATCCTACGAGCAGTACTTC. The variable domain in full, completed from reference TRBV5-1 and TRBJ2-7, reads KAGVTQTPRYLIKTRGQQVTLSCSPISGHRSVSWYQQTPGQGLQFLFEYFSETQRNKGNFPGRFSGRQFSNSRSEMNVSTLELGDSALYLCASSLTRSYEQYFGPGTRLTVT.

The J gene is TRBJ2-1, the V gene TRBV6-6; 8 bases are shared with TRBD1. The CDR3 length is 15 residues. The V segment lost 5 bases and the J segment 6 bases; nucleotides outside the gene matches: 9. In germline, CDR1 is MNHNY, CDR2 SVGAGI (reference sequence). The CDR3 is CASSTRQGSGNEQFF. The CDR3 nucleotides read TGTGCCAGCAGTACCCGACAGGGGTCGGGCAATGAGCAGTTCTTC.

This clone was recorded a few times. The chain recombines TRBV29-1 with TRBJ2-2; D ambiguous. V lost 4 bases, J lost 0 bases, and 12 bases lay in between. The CDR3 spans 15 residues. The germline CDR1 and CDR2 sequences are SQVTM and ANQGSEA. The CDR3: CSVAVGGSNTGELFF. The CDR3 DNA reads TGCAGCGTTGCGGTAGGCGGCTCGAACACCGGGGAGCTGTTTTTT.

This chain links TRBV7-9 with TRBJ2-3, with 13 positions matching TRBD2. The CDR3 is 16 amino acids. The V gene end was trimmed by 5 bases and the J gene end by 6 bases; junction bases not matched to a gene: 8. Germline values: CDR1 SEHNR, CDR2 FQNEAQ (reference sequence). The CDR3 DNA is TGTGCCAGCAGCCTCGGGACTAGCGGGATAGGGGATACGCAGTATTTT. Protein product: CASSLGTSGIGDTQYF.

The chain recombines TRBV7-3 with TRBJ2-5; no clear D gene. CDR3 size: 13 residues. Germline values: CDR1 SGHTA, CDR2 FQGTGA. Trimming took off 4 bases at V and 5 bases at J, with 11 bases between the two ends. The CDR3 bases are TGTGCCAGCAGCTCGGACCGGTCGGAGACCCAGTACTTC. Translation: CASSSDRSETQYF.

The chain recombines TRBV18 with TRBJ1-2, with 10 bases aligning to TRBD1. The CDR3 is made up of 14 amino acids. Germline values: CDR1 KGHSH, CDR2 LQKENI. J lost 4 bases, V lost 8 bases, and 7 bases had no gene match. CDR3 sequence: CASHSGQGGYGYTF. CDR3 coding DNA: TGTGCCAGCCACTCAGGACAGGGGGGCTATGGCTACACCTTC.

This chain links TRBV6-6 with TRBJ2-2, with TRBD2 matching over 13 bases. The CDR3 spans 16 residues. Germline values: CDR1 MNHNY, CDR2 SVGAGI (reference sequence). After removal of 5 bases from V and 6 bases from J, the junction contained 6 bases not matched to a gene. The CDR3 here is CASSAGLAGDPGELFF. DNA for the CDR3: TGTGCCAGCAGTGCAGGACTAGCGGGAGATCCCGGGGAGCTGTTTTTT.

This clone was found once. The V call is TRBV11-2, the J call TRBJ2-3, with D perhaps matching TRBD1 (6 bases). Germline CDR1 is SGHAT and CDR2 is FQNNGV. V was clipped by 0 bases and J by 2 bases, with 12 bases between them. The CDR3 loop spans 16 amino acids. CDR3 in amino acids: CASSLEGGGLTDTQYF. The CDR3 nucleotides read TGTGCCAGCAGCTTAGAAGGGGGTGGACTCACAGATACGCAGTATTTT.

The chain joins TRBV6-5 to TRBJ2-2, with a possible D match to TRBD1 (6 bases). The CDR3 has 14 residues. Per germline, CDR1 MNHEY and CDR2 SVGAGI. V lost 9 bases and J lost 5, with 16 bases in between. The CDR3 region is CASSVTGGTGELFF. The CDR3 region has the DNA TGTGCCAGTTCCGTGACAGGTGGAACCGGGGAGCTGTTTTTT.

J is TRBJ1-5 and V is TRBV28; no reliable D call. Germline V gene sequence: CDR1 MDHEN, CDR2 SYDVKM. The CDR3 has 13 residues. The germline V and J ends were trimmed by 5 bases and 0 bases, with 5 bases remaining between them. DNA of the CDR3: TGTGCCAGCAGTCGATATAGCAATCAGCCCCAGCATTTT. It is translated as CASSRYSNQPQHF.

The chain recombines TRBV27 with TRBJ2-7; 10 bases are shared with TRBD1. With 7 bases clipped from V and 5 bases from J, the junction kept 5 bases outside the gene matches. Germline CDR1 is MNHEY and CDR2 is SMNVEV (reference sequence). The CDR3 is 13 amino acids. The CDR3 protein is CASTLGQGNEQYF. The CDR3 DNA reads as TGTGCCAGCACATTGGGACAGGGGAACGAGCAGTACTTC.

The chain employs TRBV29-1 and TRBJ2-7, with D perhaps matching TRBD2 (6 bases). The V gene's germline CDR1 is SQVTM and CDR2 ANQGSEA. V lost 7 bases to trimming and J lost 4 bases, with 11 bases between them. CDR3 length equals 11 residues. The CDR3 loop reads CSARDSYEQYF. The DNA for the CDR3 is TGCAGCGCCCGGGACTCTTACGAGCAGTACTTC.

This clone was detected once. This chain links TRBV4-1 with TRBJ1-5; 7 bases agree with TRBD1. The germline V gene encodes CDR1 MGHRA and CDR2 YSYEKL. J gave up 4 bases and V 5 bases, and 8 bases lay outside the gene matches. This CDR3 region has 15 residues. The CDR3: CASSFRTGENQPQHF. CDR3 nucleotides: TGCGCCAGCAGCTTTCGGACAGGCGAAAATCAGCCCCAGCATTTT.

This chain joins TRBV6-1 and TRBJ2-5, with D possibly matching TRBD2 (5 bases). The germline V gene encodes CDR1 MNHNS and CDR2 SASEGT. This CDR3 has 15 amino acids. Trimming took 0 bases from V and 2 from J, leaving 10 bases between them. The CDR3 sequence is CASSEARSGQETQYF. CDR3 in DNA: TGTGCCAGCAGTGAAGCCCGAAGCGGTCAAGAGACCCAGTACTTC.